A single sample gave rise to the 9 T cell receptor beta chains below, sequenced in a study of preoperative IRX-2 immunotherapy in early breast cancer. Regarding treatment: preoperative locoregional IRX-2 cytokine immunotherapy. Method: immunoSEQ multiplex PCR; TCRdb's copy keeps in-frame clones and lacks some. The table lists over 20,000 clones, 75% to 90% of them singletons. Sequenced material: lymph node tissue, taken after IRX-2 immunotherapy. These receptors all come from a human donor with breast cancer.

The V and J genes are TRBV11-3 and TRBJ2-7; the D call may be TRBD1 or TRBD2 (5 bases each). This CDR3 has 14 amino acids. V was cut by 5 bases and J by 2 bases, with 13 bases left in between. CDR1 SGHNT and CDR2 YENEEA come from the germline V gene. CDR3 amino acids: CASSPGTDAYEQYF. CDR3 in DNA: TGTGCCAGCAGCCCCGGGACGGACGCCTACGAGCAGTACTTC.

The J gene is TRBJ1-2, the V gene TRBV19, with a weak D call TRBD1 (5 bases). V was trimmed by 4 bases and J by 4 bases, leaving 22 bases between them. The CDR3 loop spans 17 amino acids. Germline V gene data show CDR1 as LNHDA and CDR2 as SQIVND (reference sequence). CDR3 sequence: CASSTLPGSGRGYGYTF. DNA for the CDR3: TGTGCCAGTAGTACACTGCCGGGATCGGGGCGCGGCTATGGCTACACCTTC. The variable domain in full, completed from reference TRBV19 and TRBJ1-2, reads DGGITQSPKYLFRKEGQNVTLSCEQNLNHDAMYWYRQDPGQGLRLIYYSQIVNDFQKGDIAEGYSVSREKKESFPLTVTSAQKNPTAFYLCASSTLPGSGRGYGYTFGSGTRLTVV.

DNA of the CDR3: TGCGCCAGCAGTGATCAGGCAACAGGATTCTCTGGGGCCAACGTCCTGACTTTC. Translated: CASSDQATGFSGANVLTF. The V call is TRBV10-1, the J call TRBJ2-6; D possibly corresponds to TRBD1 (5 bases). CDR1 and CDR2 (germline): WNHNN, SYGVQD (reference sequence). Trimming took 3 bases from V and 0 from J, leaving 15 bases between them. The CDR3 spans 18 residues.

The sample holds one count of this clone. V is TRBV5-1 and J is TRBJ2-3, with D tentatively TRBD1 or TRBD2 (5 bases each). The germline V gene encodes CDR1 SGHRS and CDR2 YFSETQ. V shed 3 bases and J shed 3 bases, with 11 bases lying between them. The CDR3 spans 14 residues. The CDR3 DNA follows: TGCGCCAGCAGCTCTGGGGGTAGGACAGATACGCAGTATTTT. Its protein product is CASSSGGRTDTQYF. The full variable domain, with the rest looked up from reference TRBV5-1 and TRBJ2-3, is KAGVTQTPRYLIKTRGQQVTLSCSPISGHRSVSWYQQTPGQGLQFLFEYFSETQRNKGNFPGRFSGRQFSNSRSEMNVSTLELGDSALYLCASSSGGRTDTQYFGPGTRLTVL.

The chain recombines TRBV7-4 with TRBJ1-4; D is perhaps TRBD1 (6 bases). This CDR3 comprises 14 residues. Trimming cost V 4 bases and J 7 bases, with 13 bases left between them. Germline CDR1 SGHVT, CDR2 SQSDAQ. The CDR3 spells CASSSDSYGEKLFF. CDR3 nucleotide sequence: TGTGCCAGCAGCTCGGACAGTTACGGTGAAAAACTGTTTTTT.

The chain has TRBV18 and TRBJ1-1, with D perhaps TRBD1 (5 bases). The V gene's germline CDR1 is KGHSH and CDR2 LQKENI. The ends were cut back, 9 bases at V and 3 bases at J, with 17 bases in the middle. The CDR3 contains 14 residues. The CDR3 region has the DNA TGTGCCAGTGTGGAGGGGCTCGGGTACACTGAAGCTTTCTTT. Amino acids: CASVEGLGYTEAFF.

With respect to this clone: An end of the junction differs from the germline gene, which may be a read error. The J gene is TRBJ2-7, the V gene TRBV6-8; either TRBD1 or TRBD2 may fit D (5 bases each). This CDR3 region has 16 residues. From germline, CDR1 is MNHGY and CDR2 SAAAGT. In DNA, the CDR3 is TGTGCCATCAGTTCGGGGCAGGGCAACCCAGGCTACGAGCAGTACTTC. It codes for CAISSGQGNPGYEQYF.

The CDR3 sequence: CASSFGTGSYSGANVLTF. DNA of the CDR3: TGTGCCAGCAGTTTCGGGACAGGTTCGTACTCTGGGGCCAACGTCCTGACTTTC. This chain uses TRBV6-8 with TRBJ2-6, with TRBD1 matching 8 bases. The CDR3 loop spans 18 amino acids. Trimming at V came to 4 bases and at J to 0 bases, leaving 8 bases not matched to a gene. The germline V gene encodes CDR1 MNHGY and CDR2 SAAAGT.

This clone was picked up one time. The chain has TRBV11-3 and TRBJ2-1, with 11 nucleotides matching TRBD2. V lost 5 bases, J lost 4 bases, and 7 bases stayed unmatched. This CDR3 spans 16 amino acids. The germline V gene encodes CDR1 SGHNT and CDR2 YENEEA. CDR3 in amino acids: CASSRFLAGGYNEQFF. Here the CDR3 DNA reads TGTGCCAGCAGCCGTTTTCTAGCGGGGGGTTACAATGAGCAGTTCTTC.